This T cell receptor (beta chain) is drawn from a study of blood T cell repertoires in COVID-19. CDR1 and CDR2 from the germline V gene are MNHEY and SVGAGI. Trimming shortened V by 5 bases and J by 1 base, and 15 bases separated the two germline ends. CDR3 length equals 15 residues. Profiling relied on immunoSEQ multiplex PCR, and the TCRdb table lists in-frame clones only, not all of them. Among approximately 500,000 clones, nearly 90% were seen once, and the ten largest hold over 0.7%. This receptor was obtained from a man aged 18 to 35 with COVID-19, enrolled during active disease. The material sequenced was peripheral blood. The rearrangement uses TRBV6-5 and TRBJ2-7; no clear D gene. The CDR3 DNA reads TGTGCCAGCAGTCCTCACCGTGACACTTCCTACGAGCAGTACTTC. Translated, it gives CASSPHRDTSYEQYF.